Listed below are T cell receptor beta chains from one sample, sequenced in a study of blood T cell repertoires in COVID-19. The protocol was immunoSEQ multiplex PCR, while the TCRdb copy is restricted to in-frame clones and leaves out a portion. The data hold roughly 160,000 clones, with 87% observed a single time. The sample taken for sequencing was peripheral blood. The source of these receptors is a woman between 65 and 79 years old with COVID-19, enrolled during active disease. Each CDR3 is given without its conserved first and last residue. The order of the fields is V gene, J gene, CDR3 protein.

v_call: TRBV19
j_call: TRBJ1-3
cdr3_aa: ASSIRRRAPSSGNTIY

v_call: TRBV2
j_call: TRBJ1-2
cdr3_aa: ASSDLTGRYGYT

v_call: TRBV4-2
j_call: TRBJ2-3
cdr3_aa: ASSQASGGAADTQY

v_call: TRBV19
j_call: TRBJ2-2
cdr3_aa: ASSIWPGELF

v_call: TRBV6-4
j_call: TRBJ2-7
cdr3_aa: ASSEIQGAVEQY

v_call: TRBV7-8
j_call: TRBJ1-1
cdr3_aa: ASNLRWDRDKRLNTEAF

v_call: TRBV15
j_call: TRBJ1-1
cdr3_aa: ATSRHLNTEAF

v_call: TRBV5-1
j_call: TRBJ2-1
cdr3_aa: ASSPPPGVSYNEQF

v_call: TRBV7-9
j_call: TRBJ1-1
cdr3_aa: ASSLAAGGHGTEAF

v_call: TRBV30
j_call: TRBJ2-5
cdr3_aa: AWTSSRRSQETQY

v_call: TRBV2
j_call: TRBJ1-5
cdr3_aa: ASSAQGAVEPQH

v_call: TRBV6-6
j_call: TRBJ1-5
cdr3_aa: ASSYEGGIQPQH

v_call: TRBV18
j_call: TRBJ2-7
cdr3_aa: ASSPQQGRTYEQY

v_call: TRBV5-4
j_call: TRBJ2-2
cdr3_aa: ASSFSQNTGELF

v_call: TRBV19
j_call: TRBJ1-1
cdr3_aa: ASILGLGRENTEAF

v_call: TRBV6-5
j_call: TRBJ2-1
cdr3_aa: ASNPTSGTHHEQF

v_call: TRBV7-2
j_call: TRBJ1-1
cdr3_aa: ASSPSSGLGTEAF

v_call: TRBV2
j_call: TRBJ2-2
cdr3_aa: ASRIDRVRTGELF

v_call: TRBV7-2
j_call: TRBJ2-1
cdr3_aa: ASSLRQTSEQF

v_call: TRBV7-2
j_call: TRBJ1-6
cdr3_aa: ASSLVTENSPLH

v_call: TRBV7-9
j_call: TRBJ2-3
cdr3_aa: ASELLAGEDTQY

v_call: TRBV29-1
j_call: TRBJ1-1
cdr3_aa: SVIGQGLNTEAF

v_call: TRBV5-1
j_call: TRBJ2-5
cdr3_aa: ASSGGTGLETQY

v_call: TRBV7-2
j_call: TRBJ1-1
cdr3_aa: ASSSQQGRNTEAF